These 3 T cell receptor beta chains were all obtained from the same sample, sequenced in a study of blood T cell repertoires in COVID-19 (dated by TCRdb to about 2020). The library was made by the immunoSEQ multiplex PCR assay. The clones in this table, taken by TCRdb from immuneACCESS, are in-frame only. Not every clone is retained; where verified, under half of the shortfall comes from an unresolved V gene, and the cause of the rest is unknown. This sample comprises about 53,000 clones, 81% of them detected only once. The ten largest make up around 24% of the sample. Sequenced: peripheral blood. These receptor sequences come from an elderly woman with COVID-19, enrolled during active disease.

This clone was observed once. This chain links TRBV6-2 or TRBV6-3 with TRBJ2-5; possibly TRBD2 for D (5 bases). Germline V CDR1 and CDR2: MNHEY, SVGEGT. There are 14 residues in the CDR3. Trimming left V 5 bases short and J 1 base short, with 11 bases between. The CDR3 DNA sequence: TGTGCCAGCAGTAAGTCTAGCAGCCAAGAGACCCAGTACTTC. Translating it yields CASSKSSSQETQYF.

V usage is TRBV7-2 and J usage is TRBJ2-1; TRBD2 is a possible D gene (5 bases). The CDR3 has 14 amino acids. Trimming stripped 7 bases from V and 10 bases from J, with 20 bases between. The germline CDR1 and CDR2 sequences are SGHTA and FQGNSA. The CDR3 region has the DNA TGTGCCAGCATTACCCGCGGGCTAGTCACGGAGCAGTTCTTC. Its protein is CASITRGLVTEQFF.

The chain recombines TRBV30 with TRBJ2-2; weak D call: TRBD2 (6 bases). The CDR3 totals 15 residues. Trimming stripped 3 bases from V and 6 bases from J, with 17 bases between. Germline CDR1 GTSNPN, CDR2 SVGIG (reference sequence). The CDR3 reads CAWREWGDSAGELFF. CDR3 nucleotide sequence: TGTGCCTGGAGGGAATGGGGGGACTCGGCCGGGGAGCTGTTTTTT.